This T cell receptor beta chain is from a study of T cell responses to AZD1222 COVID-19 vaccine. Whole-study findings and limits: Spike as a whole was targeted by vaccine-associated CD4 TCRs, dominant at 160-218 and 743-854.

Here immunoSEQ multiplex PCR was the method, and the copy in TCRdb shows in-frame clones only, minus some. The sample has about 140,000 clones, around 90% seen once. To note about this clone: The antigen is unknown.

Trimming removed 1 base from V and 7 bases from J, with 10 bases in between. This CDR3 is 13 amino acids long. The V gene's germline CDR1 is SGHTA and CDR2 FQGTGA. The V gene is TRBV7-3, the J gene TRBJ1-1; no firm D call. The sequence derives from an adult who received the AZD1222 COVID-19 vaccine. The input for sequencing was peripheral blood, taken 28 days after the second AZD1222 dose. CDR3 sequence: CASSLIGLGEAFF. CDR3 in DNA: TGTGCCAGCAGCTTAATAGGACTAGGTGAAGCTTTCTTT.